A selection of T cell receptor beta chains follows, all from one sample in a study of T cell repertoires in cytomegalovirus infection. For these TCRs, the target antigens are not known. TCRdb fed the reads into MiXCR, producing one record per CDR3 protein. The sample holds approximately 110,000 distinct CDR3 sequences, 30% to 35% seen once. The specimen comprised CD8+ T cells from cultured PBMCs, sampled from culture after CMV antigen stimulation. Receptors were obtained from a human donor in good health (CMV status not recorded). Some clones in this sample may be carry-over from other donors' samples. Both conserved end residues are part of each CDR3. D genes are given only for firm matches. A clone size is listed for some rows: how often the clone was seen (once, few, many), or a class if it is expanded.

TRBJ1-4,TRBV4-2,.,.,TGTGCCAGCAGCCAAGATTCGACATGGGGTTCTAATGAAAAACTGTTTTTT,CASSQDSTWGSNEKLFF
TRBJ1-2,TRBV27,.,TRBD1,TGTGCCAGCAGAGTTCTACCGGGACAGGGTTTTGATGGCTACACCTTC,CASRVLPGQGFDGYTF
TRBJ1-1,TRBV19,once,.,TGTGCCAGAAGTATACGACTCCATGGGGGACCCTCGAGGGGGACTGAAGCTTTCTTT,CARSIRLHGGPSRGTEAFF
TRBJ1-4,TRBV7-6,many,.,TGTGCCAGCAGCCGAAACGACATAGCACAGGGTTCTCGGAATGAAAAACTGTTTTTT,CASSRNDIAQGSRNEKLFF
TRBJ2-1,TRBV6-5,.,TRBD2,TGTGCCAGCAGTTACTCGGGGGGAGGGTTTGGGAATGAGCAGTTCTTC,CASSYSGGGFGNEQFF
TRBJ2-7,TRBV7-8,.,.,TGTGCCAGCAGCGCGATACCCGGGACGAGGGACGAGCAGTACTTC,CASSAIPGTRDEQYF
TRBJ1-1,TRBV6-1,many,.,TGTGCCAGCAGTGCGTGGGGGCCGAACACTGAAGCTTTCTTT,CASSAWGPNTEAFF
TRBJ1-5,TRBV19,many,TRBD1,TGTGCCAGTAGTATCGGGACAGGGGGCAATCAGCCCCAGCATTTT,CASSIGTGGNQPQHF
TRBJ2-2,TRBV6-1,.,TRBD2,TGTGCCGGCATTGAAGCGGGGATTTACACCGGGGAGCTGTTTTTT,CAGIEAGIYTGELFF
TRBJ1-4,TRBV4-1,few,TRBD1,TGCGCCAGCAGCCTCATACAGGGGGTAACTAATGAAAAACTGTTTTTT,CASSLIQGVTNEKLFF
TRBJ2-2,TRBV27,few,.,TGTGCCAGCAGTTTAGAACCCCCCGGGGAGCTGTTTTTT,CASSLEPPGELFF
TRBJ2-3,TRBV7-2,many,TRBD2,TGTGCCAGCAGCGGCCCCGAGCTAGCGGGGGGAGAGGAGGGCACAGATACGCAGTATTTT,CASSGPELAGGEEGTDTQYF
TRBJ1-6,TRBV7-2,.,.,TGTGCCAGCAGCCCGCGACCCCCCTATAATTCACCCCTCCACTTT,CASSPRPPYNSPLHF
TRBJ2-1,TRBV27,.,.,TGTGCCAGCAGTTTAAAGGGAAATGAGCAGTTCTTC,CASSLKGNEQFF
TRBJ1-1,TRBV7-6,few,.,TGTGCCAGCGAGGGGGTTTTGTTAACGGAAGCTTTCTTT,CASEGVLLTEAFF
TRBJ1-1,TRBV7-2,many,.,TGTGCCAGCAGCCGCCCCCGGTCAGCCCCAGGGAGGAACACTGAAGCTTTCTTT,CASSRPRSAPGRNTEAFF
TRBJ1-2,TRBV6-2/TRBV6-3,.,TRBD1,TGTGCCAGCAGTGCCGGGACAGCAGTCGGCTACACCTTC,CASSAGTAVGYTF
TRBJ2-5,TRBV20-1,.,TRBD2,TGCAGTGCTAGAACTAGCGGGGGATTTCCCTGGGGAACCCAGTACTTC,CSARTSGGFPWGTQYF
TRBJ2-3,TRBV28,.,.,TGTGCCAGCAGCCGCGACGCGGAAACCACAGATACGCAGTATTTT,CASSRDAETTDTQYF
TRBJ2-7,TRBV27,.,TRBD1,TGTGCCAGCAGTCCCTTTCAGGGGGCCTACGAGCAGTACTTC,CASSPFQGAYEQYF
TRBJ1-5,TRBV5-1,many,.,TGCGCCAGCAGCTCAAAGCCTTCCGGGTATTCAGGACGCAATCAGCCCCAGCATTTT,CASSSKPSGYSGRNQPQHF
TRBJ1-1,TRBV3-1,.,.,TGTGCCAGCAGCCAAGAACGCGGACTTCCGGACACTGAAGCTTTCTTT,CASSQERGLPDTEAFF
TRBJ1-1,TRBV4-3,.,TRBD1,TGCGCCAGCAGCCAAGCTACCACCGGGACAGTGAACACTGAAGCTTTCTTT,CASSQATTGTVNTEAFF
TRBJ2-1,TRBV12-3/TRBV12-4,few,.,TGTGCCAGCAGTTTATTAATTAGCCAGCGGGATGAGCAGTTCTTC,CASSLLISQRDEQFF
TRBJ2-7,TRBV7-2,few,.,TGTGCCAGCAGCTTACCGGGACACACATACCAGAGCTCCTACGAGCAGTACTTC,CASSLPGHTYQSSYEQYF
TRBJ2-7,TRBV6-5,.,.,TGTGCCAGCAGTTACTCGGAAGGCCACGAGCAGTACTTC,CASSYSEGHEQYF
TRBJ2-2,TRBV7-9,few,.,TGTGCCAGCAGCTTACCCTCGGGGCTGTTTTTT,CASSLPSGLFF
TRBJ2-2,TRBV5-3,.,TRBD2,TGTGCCAGCAGCGGGGGCGATCCCGACACCGGGGAGCTGTTTTTT,CASSGGDPDTGELFF
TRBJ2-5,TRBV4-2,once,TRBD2,TGTGCCAGCAGCCAGTTTAGCGGGGGAGCCCAAGAGACCCAGTACTTC,CASSQFSGGAQETQYF
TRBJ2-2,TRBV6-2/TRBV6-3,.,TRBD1,TGTGCCAGCAACATGGACAGGGCGAACACCGGGGAGCTGTTTTTT,CASNMDRANTGELFF
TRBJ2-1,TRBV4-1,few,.,TGCGCCAGCAGCCAAGTTACGGGTGGAGACAGCCTGGGGAATGAGCAGTTCTTC,CASSQVTGGDSLGNEQFF